This TCR beta chain was sequenced during a study of T cells after yellow fever vaccination. The CDR3 has 18 amino acids. Deletions cut 2 bases from V and 3 bases from J, with 19 bases between. Looked up from germline, CDR1 is SGHVS and CDR2 is FNYEAQ. For this clonotype: Its target is not known.

General study results and limits: The booster response re-showed most primary clones: around 95% CD4, 88% CD8. Contaminating bulk clonotypes could be abundant in FACS-sorted repertoires. A small proportion of clonotypes was detected in both the CD4 and CD8 compartments.

A single record per CDR3 protein comes from TCRdb applying MiXCR to the 5' RACE reads. The sample contains about 340,000 distinct CDR3 sequences, 8.5% to 9% of which appear only once. This clonotype originated in a young man who received the YFV17D yellow fever vaccine. This sequence joins TRBV7-6 and TRBJ2-2, with TRBD1 as a possible D gene (6 bases). The specimen comprised PBMCs, sampled on the day of the first yellow fever vaccination. The CDR3 DNA sequence: TGTGCCAGCAGCTTAAGGCCCTCTAACCCAGGGGACACCGGGGAGCTGTTTTTT. This codes for CASSLRPSNPGDTGELFF.